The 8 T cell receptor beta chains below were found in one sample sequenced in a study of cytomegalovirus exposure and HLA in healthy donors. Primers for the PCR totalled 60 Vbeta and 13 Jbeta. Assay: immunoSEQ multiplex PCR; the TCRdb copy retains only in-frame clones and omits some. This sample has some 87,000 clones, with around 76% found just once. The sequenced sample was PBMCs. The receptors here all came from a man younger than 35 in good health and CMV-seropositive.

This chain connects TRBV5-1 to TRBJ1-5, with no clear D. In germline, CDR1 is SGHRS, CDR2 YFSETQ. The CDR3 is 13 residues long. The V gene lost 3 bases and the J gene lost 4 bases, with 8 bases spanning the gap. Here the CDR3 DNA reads TGCGCCAGCAGCTCGGTCCCGAATCAGCCCCAGCATTTT. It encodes CASSSVPNQPQHF.

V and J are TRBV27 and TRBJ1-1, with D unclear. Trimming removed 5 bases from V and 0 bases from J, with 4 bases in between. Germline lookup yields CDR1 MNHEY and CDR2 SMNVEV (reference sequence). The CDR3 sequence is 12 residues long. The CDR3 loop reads CASSQLNTEAFF. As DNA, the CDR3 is TGTGCCAGCAGTCAGTTGAACACTGAAGCTTTCTTT.

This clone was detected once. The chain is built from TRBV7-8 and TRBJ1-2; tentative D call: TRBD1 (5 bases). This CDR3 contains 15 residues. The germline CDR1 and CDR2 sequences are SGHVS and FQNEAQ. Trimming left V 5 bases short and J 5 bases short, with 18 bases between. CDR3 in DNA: TGTGCCAGCAGCCCCGCCGCCAGGGAGGAATATGGCTACACCTTC. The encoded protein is CASSPAAREEYGYTF. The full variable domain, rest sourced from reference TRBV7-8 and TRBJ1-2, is GAGVSQSPRYKVAKRGQDVALRCDPISGHVSLFWYQQALGQGPEFLTYFQNEAQLDKSGLPSDRFFAERPEGSVSTLKIQRTQQEDSAVYLCASSPAAREEYGYTFGSGTRLTVV.

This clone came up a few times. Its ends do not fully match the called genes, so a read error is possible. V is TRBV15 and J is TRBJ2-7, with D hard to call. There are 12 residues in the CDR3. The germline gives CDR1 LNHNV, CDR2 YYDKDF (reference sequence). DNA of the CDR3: TGTGCCACCAGCAGAGATACAATCCATTTGCACTTC. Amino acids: CATSRDTIHLHF. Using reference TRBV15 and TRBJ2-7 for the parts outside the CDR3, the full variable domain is DAMVIQNPRYQVTQFGKPVTLSCSQTLNHNVMYWYQQKSSQAPKLLFHYYDKDFNNEADTPDNFQSRRPNTSFCFLDIRSPGLGDTAMYLCATSRDTIHLHFGPGTRLTVT.

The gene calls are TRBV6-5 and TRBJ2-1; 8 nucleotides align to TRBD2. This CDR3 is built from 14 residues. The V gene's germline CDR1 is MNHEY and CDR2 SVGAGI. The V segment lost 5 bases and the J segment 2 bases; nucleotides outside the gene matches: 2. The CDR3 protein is CASSTSGAYNEQFF. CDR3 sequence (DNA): TGTGCCAGCAGTACTAGCGGAGCCTACAATGAGCAGTTCTTC.

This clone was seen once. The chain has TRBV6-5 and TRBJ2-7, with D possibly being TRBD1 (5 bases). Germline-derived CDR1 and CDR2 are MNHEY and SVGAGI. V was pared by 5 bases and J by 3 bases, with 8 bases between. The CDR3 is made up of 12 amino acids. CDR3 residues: CASSPQGYEQYF. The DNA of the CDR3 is TGTGCCAGCAGTCCCCAGGGCTACGAGCAGTACTTC.

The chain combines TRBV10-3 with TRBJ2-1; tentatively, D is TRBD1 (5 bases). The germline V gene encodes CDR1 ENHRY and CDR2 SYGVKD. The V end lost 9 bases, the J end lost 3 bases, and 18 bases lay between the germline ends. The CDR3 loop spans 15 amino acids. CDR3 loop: CAIWVEGVNYNEQFF. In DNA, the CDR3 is TGTGCCATTTGGGTGGAAGGGGTCAACTACAATGAGCAGTTCTTC.

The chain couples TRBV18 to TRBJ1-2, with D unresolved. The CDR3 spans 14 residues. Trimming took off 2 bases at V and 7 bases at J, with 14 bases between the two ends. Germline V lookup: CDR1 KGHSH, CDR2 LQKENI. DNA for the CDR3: TGTGCCAGCTCACCATCGGGGTCGGAGGCTGGCTACACCTTC. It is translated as CASSPSGSEAGYTF.